This TCR beta chain was recovered during a study of cytomegalovirus exposure and HLA in healthy donors. V lost 7 bases and J 2 bases, leaving 17 bases between the germline ends. The germline V gene has CDR1 MNHNS and CDR2 SASEGT. The CDR3 consists of 15 residues. Study results and limitations: Association with HLA alleles at 0.05 false discovery rate was found for around 17,000 TCR beta sequences in a later analysis. There were some V segments, including TRBV6-2 and TRBV6-3, excluded as indistinguishable. Apart from CMV serostatus, no immune exposure information was available.

The sample holds one count of this clone. The target antigen is unknown. PCR was performed using 60 Vbeta and 13 Jbeta primers. Produced via immunoSEQ multiplex PCR; TCRdb's table is partial and in-frame only. The sample includes about 130,000 clones, about two thirds of them seen just once. This TCR was recovered from a man in his forties or fifties in good health and CMV-seropositive. The chain carries TRBV6-1 and TRBJ2-5; D not certain. The sequenced material came from PBMCs. The DNA for the CDR3 is TGTGCCAGCAACCTGACCCCAGACTCTCAAGAGACCCAGTACTTC. This gives the protein CASNLTPDSQETQYF.